The T cell receptor beta chain described here comes from a study of T cell responses to AZD1222 COVID-19 vaccine (dated by TCRdb to about 2021). Broadly, across the study: TCR sequencing covered about 230 trial participants: 200 to 210 given two doses of AZD1222 and 26 given two doses of MenACWY control vaccine. Trial participants were enrolled by age into subgroups of 18-55, 56-69 and 70-plus years, and around 140, 26 and 57 TCR-sequenced participants, respectively, were included in these subgroups.

Broader findings and caveats from the paper: The whole spike protein was spanned by vaccine-associated CD4 TCRs, and dominant responses were seen in regions 160-218 and 743-854. In the small 56-69-year group, the increase in depth fell short of significance, most likely because of low power. Epitopes outside the regions mutated in the B.1.351 and B.1.1.7 variants were reportedly recognized by nearly half of the unique spike-specific TCRs. Conclusions about previously exposed vaccinees are limited, since just a handful of AZD1222 recipients were seropositive for SARS-CoV-2 at baseline. Because no samples from the day 14 peak response were available, repertoires could be characterized only after the peak T cell response. Participants were mostly white British and included more females than males, and it was suggested by the authors that clonal diversity may have been underestimated. A significant rise in spike-specific TCR breadth and depth was observed after two AZD1222 doses relative to day 0 and relative to MenACWY recipients.

The label giving this sample's time point can be read as: about 28 days (+/-7) after the second vaccine dose. AZD1222 recipients given second doses at about 4 weeks or at about 12 weeks were pooled, since spike-specific TCR depth and breadth were not found to differ between the two schedules. Vaccinee samples came from UK trials COV001 and COV002, including a single-blind randomized controlled phase 2/3 trial of AZD1222 (ChAdOx1 nCoV-19) in healthy adults. For TCRbeta chain sequencing, PBMC samples from trial participants were taken at day 0 and at day 28 after the second dose. The CDR3 regions of human TCRbeta chains were subjected to immunosequencing. Concerning the study's data processing: Repertoire TCRs were checked for matches against a reference library of SARS-CoV-2-specific TCRs that had been generated using the MIRA antigen-specificity platform. Breadth was defined as the fraction of unique TCRs that were SARS-CoV-2-associated. Depth was defined as the fraction of total T cells that were SARS-CoV-2-associated. Using the MIRA data, each spike-specific TCR was assigned both to the spike region to which the TCR was reactive and to a CD4 or CD8 class. Log10-transformed breadth and depth values were compared by one-way ANOVA with Sidak's multiple comparisons tests. As stored in TCRdb, this immuneACCESS dataset retains in-frame rearrangements with V and J assigned. A fraction of the clones does not appear; measured against another copy, unresolved V genes explain less than half of the discrepancy, and the remainder lacks a known reason. V and J calls and clone size are those listed in that table; D and trimming were worked out from the DNA. For this sample the table gives more than 90,000 clones, of which around 84% were detected only once. 13% to 15% of the sample belongs to the ten largest clones.

A note on this clone: Which antigen it targets is not known. One base away there is no much larger clone; base qualities are not given.

The junction carries 12 bases between V and J, which are trimmed by 3 bases and 9 bases respectively. CDR1 DFQATT and CDR2 SNEGSKA were looked up in the germline V gene (reference sequence). The cysteine opens and the phenylalanine closes a CDR3 of 12 amino acids. Only CDR3 DNA remains: 36 bases, in frame from the first base. Sequenced here: peripheral blood, sampled 28 days after the second AZD1222 dose. This receptor was obtained from an adult who received the AZD1222 COVID-19 vaccine. The V gene is TRBV20-1 and the J gene is TRBJ2-1, with a weak D call of TRBD2 (5 bases match). This receptor carries the CDR3 CSASEGPGEQFF. The sequenced DNA is TGCAGTGCTAGTGAGGGTCCGGGTGAGCAGTTCTTC.